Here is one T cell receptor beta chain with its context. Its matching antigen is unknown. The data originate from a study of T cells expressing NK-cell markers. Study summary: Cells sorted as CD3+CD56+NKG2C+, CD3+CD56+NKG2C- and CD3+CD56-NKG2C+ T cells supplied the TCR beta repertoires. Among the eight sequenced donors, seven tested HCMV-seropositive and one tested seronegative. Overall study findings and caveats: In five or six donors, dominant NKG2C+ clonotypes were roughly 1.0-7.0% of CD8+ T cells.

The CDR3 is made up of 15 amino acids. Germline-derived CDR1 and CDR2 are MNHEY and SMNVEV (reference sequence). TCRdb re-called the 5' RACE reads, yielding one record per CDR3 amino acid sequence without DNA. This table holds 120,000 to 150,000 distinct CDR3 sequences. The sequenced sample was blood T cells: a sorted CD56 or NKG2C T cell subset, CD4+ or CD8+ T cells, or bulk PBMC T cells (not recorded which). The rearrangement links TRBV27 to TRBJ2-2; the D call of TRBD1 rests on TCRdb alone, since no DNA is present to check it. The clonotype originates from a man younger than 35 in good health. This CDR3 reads CASSLGTENTGELFF.